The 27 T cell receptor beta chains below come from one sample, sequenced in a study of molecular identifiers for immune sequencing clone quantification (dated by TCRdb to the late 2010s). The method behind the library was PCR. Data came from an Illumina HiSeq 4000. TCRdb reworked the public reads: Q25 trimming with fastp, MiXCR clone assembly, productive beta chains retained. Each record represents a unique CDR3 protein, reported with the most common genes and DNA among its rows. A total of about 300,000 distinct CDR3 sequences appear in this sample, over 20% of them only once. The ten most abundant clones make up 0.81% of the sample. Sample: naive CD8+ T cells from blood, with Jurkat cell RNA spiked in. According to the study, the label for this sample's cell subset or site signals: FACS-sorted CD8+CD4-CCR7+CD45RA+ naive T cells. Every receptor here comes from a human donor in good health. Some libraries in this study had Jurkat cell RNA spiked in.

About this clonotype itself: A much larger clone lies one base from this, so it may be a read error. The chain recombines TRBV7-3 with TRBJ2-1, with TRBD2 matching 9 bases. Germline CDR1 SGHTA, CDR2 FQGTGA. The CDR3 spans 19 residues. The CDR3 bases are TGTGCCAGCAGCCCTCACCCCCATCTAGCGGGAAACTCCCACAATGAGCAGTTCTTC. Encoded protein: CASSPHPHLAGNSHNEQFF.

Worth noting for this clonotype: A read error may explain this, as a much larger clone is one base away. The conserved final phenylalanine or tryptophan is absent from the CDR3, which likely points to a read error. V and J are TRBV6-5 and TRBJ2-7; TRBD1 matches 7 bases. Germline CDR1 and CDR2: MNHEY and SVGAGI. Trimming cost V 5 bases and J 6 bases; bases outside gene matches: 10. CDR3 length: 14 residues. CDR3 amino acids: CASSQQGLTVEQYL. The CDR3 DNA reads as TGTGCCAGCAGTCAACAGGGGCTAACAGTCGAGCAGTACCTC.

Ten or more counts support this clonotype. Here the CDR3 reads CASSEAASGSSPDTQYF. In DNA form, the CDR3 reads TGTGCCAGCAGTGAAGCAGCGAGCGGGAGTAGCCCAGATACGCAGTATTTT. This chain joins TRBV2 and TRBJ2-3; 8 bases fit TRBD2. Trimming at V came to 0 bases and at J to 4 bases, leaving 9 bases not matched to a gene. This CDR3 has 17 amino acids. Germline V lookup: CDR1 SNHLY, CDR2 FYNNEI.

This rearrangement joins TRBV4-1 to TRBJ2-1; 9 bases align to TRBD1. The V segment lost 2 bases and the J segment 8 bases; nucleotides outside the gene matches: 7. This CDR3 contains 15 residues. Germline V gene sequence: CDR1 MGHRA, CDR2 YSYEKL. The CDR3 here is CASSQPGTGSDEQFF. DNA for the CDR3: TGCGCCAGCAGCCAACCCGGGACAGGGTCTGATGAGCAGTTCTTC.

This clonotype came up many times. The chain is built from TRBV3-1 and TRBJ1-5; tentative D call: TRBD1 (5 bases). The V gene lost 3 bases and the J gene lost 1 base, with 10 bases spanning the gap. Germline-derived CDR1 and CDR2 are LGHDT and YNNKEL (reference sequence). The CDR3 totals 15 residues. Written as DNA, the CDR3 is TGTGCCAGCAGCCAGGGGACCGTGAGCAATCAGCCCCAGCATTTT. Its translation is CASSQGTVSNQPQHF.

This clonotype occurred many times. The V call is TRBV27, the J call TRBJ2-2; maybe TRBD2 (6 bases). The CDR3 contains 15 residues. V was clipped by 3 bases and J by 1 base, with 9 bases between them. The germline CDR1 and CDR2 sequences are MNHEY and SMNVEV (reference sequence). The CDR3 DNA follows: TGTGCCAGCAGTTTTCAGGGAGGGAACACCGGGGAGCTGTTTTTT. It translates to CASSFQGGNTGELFF.

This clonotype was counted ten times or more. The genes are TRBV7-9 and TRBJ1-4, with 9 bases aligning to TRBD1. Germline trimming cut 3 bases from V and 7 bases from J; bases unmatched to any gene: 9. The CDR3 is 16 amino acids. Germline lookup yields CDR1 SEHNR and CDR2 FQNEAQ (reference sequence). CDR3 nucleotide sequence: TGTGCCAGCAGCTTCACACCGGACAGGGGTGGTGAAAAACTGTTTTTT. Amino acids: CASSFTPDRGGEKLFF.

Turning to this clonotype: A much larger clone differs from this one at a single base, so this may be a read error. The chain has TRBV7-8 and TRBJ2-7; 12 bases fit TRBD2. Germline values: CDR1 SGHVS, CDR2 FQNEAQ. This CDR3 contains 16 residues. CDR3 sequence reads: CASSDPTSGSSYEQCF. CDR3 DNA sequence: TGTGCCAGCAGTGACCCGACTAGCGGGAGCTCCTACGAGCAGTGCTTC.

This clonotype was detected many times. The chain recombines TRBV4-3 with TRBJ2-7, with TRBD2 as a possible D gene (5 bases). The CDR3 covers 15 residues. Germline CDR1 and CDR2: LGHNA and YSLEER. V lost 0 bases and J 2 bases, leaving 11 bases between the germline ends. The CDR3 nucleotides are TGCGCCAGCAGCCAAGAGGCTAGCCTAGCCTACGAGCAGTACTTC. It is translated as CASSQEASLAYEQYF.

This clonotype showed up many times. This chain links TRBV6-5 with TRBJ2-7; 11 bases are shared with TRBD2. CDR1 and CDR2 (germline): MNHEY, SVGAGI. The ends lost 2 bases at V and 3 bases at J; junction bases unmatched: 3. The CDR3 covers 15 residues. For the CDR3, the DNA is TGTGCCAGCAGTTACGGGACTAGCGGAGTCTACGAGCAGTACTTC. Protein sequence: CASSYGTSGVYEQYF.

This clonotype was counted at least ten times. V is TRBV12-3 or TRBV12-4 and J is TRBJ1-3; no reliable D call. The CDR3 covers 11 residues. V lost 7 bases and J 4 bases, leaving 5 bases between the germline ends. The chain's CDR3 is CASNLGNTIYF. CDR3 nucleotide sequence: TGTGCCAGCAATTTGGGAAACACCATATATTTT.

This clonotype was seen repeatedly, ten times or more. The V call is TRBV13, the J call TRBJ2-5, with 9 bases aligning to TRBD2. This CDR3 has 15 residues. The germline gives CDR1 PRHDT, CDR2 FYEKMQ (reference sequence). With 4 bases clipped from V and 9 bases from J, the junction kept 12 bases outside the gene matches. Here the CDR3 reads CASSYSAGGRSAQYF. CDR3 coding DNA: TGTGCCAGCAGCTACTCAGCGGGGGGACGCTCGGCCCAGTACTTC. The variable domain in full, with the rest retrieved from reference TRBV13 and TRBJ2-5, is AAGVIQSPRHLIKEKRETATLKCYPIPRHDTVYWYQQGPGQDPQFLISFYEKMQSDKGSIPDRFSAQQFSDYHSELNMSSLELGDSALYFCASSYSAGGRSAQYFGPGTRLLVL.

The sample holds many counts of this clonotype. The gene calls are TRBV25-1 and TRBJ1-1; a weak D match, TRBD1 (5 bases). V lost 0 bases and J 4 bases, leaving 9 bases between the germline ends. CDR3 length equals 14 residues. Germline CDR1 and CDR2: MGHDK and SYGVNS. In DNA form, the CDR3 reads TGTGCCAGCAGTGAATATAGGGGCTCCACTGAAGCTTTCTTT. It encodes CASSEYRGSTEAFF. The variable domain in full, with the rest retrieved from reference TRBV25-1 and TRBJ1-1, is EADIYQTPRYLVIGTGKKITLECSQTMGHDKMYWYQQDPGMELHLIHYSYGVNSTEKGDLSSESTVSRIRTEHFPLTLESARPSHTSQYLCASSEYRGSTEAFFGQGTRLTVV.

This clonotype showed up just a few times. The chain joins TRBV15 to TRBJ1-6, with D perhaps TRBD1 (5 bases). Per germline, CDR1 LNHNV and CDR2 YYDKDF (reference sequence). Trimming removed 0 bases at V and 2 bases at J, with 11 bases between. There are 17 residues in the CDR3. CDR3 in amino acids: CATSRDLGGTYNSPLHF. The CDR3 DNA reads TGTGCCACCAGCAGAGATCTCGGGGGAACCTATAATTCACCCCTCCACTTT.

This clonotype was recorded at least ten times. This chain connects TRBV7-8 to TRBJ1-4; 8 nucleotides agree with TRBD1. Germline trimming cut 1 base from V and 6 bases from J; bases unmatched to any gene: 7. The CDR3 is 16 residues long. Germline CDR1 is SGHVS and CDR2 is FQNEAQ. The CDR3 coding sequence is TGTGCCAGCAGCTTAGTAGTGGCAGGGGGCGATGAAAAACTGTTTTTT. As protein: CASSLVVAGGDEKLFF.

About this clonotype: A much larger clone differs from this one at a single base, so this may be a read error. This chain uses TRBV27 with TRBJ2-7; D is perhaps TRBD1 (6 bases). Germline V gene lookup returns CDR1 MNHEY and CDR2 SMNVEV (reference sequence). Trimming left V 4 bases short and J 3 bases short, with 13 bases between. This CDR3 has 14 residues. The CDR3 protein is CASSWAGEFYEQYF. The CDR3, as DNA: TGTGCCAGCAGTTGGGCAGGGGAGTTCTACGAGCAGTACTTC.

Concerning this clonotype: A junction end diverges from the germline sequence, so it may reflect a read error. The CDR3 DNA reads TGTGCCAGCAGCCACCTAGCGGATCCCCAAGAGACCCTGTACTTC. Translation: CASSHLADPQETLYF. The chain joins TRBV6-2 or TRBV6-3 to TRBJ2-5, with 7 bases fitting TRBD2. CDR3 length: 15 residues. Germline loops: CDR1 MNHEY, CDR2 SVGEGT.

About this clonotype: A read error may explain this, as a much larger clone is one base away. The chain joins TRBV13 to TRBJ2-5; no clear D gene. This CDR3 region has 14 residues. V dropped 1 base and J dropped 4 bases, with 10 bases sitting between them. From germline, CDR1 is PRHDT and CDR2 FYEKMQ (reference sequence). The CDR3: CASSLALERETQYF. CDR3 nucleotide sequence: TGTGCCAGCAGCTTAGCCCTAGAGCGAGAGACCCAGTACTTC.

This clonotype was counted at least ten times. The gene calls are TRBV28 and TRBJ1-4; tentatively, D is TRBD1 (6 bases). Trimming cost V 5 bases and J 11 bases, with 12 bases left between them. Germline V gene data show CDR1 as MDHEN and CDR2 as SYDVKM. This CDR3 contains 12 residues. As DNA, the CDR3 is TGTGCCAGCAGTCCACAGGGACGGAAACTGTTTTTT. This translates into CASSPQGRKLFF.

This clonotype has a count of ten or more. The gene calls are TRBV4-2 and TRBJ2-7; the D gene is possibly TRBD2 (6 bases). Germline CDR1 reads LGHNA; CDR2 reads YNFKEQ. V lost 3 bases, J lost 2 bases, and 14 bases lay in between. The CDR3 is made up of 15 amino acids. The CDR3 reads CASSQGDWQTYEQYF. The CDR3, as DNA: TGTGCCAGCAGCCAGGGGGACTGGCAGACCTACGAGCAGTACTTC.

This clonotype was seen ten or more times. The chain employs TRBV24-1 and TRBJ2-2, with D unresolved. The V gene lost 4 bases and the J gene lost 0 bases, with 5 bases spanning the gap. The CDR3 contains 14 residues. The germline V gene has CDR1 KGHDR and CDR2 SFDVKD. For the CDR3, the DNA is TGTGCCACCAGTGACCCTACGAACACCGGGGAGCTGTTTTTT. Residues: CATSDPTNTGELFF.

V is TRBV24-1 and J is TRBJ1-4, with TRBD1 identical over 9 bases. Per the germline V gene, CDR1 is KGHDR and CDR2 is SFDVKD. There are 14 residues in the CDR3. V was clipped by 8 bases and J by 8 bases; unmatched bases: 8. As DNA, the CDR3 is TGTGCCACCAATCCGGGACAGGGTGGAGAAAAACTGTTTTTT. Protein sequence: CATNPGQGGEKLFF.

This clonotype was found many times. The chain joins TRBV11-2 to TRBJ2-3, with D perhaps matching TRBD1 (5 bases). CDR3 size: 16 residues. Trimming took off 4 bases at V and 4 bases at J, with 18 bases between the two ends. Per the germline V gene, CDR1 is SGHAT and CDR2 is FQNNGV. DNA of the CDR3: TGTGCCAGCAGCTCGTGGACCGACAGAATCCCAGATACGCAGTATTTT. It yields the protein CASSSWTDRIPDTQYF.

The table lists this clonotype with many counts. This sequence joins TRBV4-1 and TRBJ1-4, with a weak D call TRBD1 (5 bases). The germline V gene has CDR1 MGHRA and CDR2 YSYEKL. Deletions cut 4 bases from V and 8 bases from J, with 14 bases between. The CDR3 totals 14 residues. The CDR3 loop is CASSLAVGVEKLFF. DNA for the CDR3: TGCGCCAGCAGCCTTGCTGTGGGGGTCGAAAAACTGTTTTTT.

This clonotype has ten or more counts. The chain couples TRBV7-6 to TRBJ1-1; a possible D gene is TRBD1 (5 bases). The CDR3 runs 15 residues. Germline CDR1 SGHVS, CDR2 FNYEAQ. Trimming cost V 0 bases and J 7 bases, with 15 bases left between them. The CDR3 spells CASSLAVGASIEAFF. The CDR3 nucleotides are TGTGCCAGCAGCTTAGCGGTCGGGGCTAGCATTGAAGCTTTCTTT.

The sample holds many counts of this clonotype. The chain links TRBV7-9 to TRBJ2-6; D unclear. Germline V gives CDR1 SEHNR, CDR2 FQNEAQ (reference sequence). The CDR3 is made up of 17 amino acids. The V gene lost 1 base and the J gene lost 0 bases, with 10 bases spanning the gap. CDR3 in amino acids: CASSLVVRTSGANVLTF. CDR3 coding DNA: TGTGCCAGCAGCTTAGTGGTCCGAACCTCTGGGGCCAACGTCCTGACTTTC. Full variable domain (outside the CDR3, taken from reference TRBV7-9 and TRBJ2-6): DTGVSQNPRHKITKRGQNVTFRCDPISEHNRLYWYRQTLGQGPEFLTYFQNEAQLEKSRLLSDRFSAERPKGSFSTLEIQRTEQGDSAMYLCASSLVVRTSGANVLTFGAGSRLTVL.

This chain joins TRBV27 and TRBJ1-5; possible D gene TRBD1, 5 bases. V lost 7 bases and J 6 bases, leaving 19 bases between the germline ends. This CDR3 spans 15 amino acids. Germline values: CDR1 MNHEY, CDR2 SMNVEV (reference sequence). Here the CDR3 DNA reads TGTGCCAGCACTACCTTTGCGGGTGACAGTCAGCCCCAGCATTTT. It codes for CASTTFAGDSQPQHF.